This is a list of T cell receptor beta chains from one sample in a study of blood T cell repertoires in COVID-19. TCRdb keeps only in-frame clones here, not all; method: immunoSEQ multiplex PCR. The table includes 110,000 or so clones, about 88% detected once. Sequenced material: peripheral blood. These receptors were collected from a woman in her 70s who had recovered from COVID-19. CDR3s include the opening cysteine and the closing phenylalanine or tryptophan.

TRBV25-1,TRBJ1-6,CASSAGVSPYSPLHF
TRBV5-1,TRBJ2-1,CASSGPSSSYNEQFF
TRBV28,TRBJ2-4,CASSSPGQGAKNIQYF
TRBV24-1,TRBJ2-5,CATSNGGDLVRETQYF
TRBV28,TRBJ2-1,CASRGTLFNEQFF
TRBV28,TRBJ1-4,CASSFGSTATNEKLFF
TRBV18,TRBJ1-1,CASSRTGGDTEAFF
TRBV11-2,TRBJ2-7,CASRSGGAYEQYF
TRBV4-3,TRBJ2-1,CASSPPWGGRTNEQFF
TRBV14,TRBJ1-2,CASSTFEGGANYGYTF
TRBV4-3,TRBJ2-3,CASSQAPAGDTDTQYF
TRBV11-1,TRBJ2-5,CASSTLDSQETQYF
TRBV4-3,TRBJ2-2,CASSQDRGSGELFF
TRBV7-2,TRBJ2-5,CASSLGGRREETQYF
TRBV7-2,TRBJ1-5,CASSSEASTSNQPQHF
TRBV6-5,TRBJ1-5,CASTSRGGQPQHF
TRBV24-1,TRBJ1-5,CATSDSGKSNQPQHF
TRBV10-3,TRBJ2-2,CAISVGGSLERELFF
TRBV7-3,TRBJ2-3,CASSSGGGTDTQYF
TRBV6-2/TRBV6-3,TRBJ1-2,CASTPNPGGWDGYTF
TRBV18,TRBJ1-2,CASSPAGNNYGYTF
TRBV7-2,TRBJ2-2,CASSPRAGGELFF
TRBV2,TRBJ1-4,CASSERGSDNEKLFF
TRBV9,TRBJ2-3,CASSVVSTDTQYF
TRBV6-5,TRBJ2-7,CASSYWIGGEQYF
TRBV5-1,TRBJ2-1,CASSFISGRSYNEQFF
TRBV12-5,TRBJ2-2,CASGPRKGMGTGELFF
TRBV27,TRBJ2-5,CASSSRQETQYF
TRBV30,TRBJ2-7,CAWSVTHSEQYF
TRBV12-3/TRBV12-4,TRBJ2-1,CASSLSEYNEQFF
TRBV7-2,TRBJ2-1,CASSFERLTEQFF
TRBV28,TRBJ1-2,CASSLGGQVNTF
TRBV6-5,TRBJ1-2,CASSYRTGGYGYTF
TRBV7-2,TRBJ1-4,CASGLQGAPNEKLFF
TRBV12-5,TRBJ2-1,CASGSRSYNEQFF
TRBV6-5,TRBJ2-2,CASSSAGGTGELFF
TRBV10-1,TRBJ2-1,CASRYTGQHNEQFF
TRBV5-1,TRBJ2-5,CASGGLAGQETQYF
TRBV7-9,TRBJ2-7,CASSLSGRFDEQYF
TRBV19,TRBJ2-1,CANLRREGEFF
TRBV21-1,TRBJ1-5,CASSNFRDRDYQPQHF
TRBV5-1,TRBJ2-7,CASRPLAGGVYEQYF
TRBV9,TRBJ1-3,CASSSGQGRSGNTIYF
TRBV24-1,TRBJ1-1,CATSSEGRGPTKAFF
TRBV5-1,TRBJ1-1,CASSPQGQFNTEAFF
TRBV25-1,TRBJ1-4,CASSRGGSANEKLFF
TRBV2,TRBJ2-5,CASRLTGAKETQYF
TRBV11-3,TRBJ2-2,CASSLGGRRTGELFF
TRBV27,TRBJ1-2,CASSQGPSYGYTF
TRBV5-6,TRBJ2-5,CASSVGLGYQETQYF
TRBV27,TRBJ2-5,CASSPPASGRGTQYF
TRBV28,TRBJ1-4,CASSSFRLTTNEKLFF
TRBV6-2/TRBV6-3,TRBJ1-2,CASSPLQGGYGYTF